This TCR beta chain came from a study of beta chain features in type 1 diabetes. Reverse transcribing all isolated RNA meant expressed TCRB transcripts were sequenced. The assay was immunoSEQ multiplex PCR, and TCRdb's table has in-frame clones only and misses some. The sample contains some 16,000 clones, around 69% of which appear only once. The study's findings and limits: Fewer junction insertions and more nucleotide deletions appeared in type 1 diabetes patients. Moderately but significantly shorter TCRB CDR3s were found in Type 1 diabetes patients in all four CD4+ subsets. High TCR expression in some cells could lead to their over-representation in cDNA sequencing.

There are 18 residues in the CDR3. Trimming took 5 bases from V and 2 from J, leaving 22 bases between them. Germline V gene lookup returns CDR1 SGHVS and CDR2 FQNEAQ. As to this clone: What it recognizes is unknown.

Cells sorted by CD45RO/CCR7/CD25/CD127/CD95/CD27 comprised CD4+ naive, central memory, regulatory and stem cell-like memory cells. Without exception, sorted populations had purity beyond 95%. The sequence derives from a woman under 30 with type 1 diabetes. The sequencing sample was made of stem cell memory CD4+ T cells from blood. This rearrangement joins TRBV7-8 to TRBJ1-3; D is perhaps TRBD1 (5 bases). This CDR3 is CASSPAIWRGLAGNTIYF. The CDR3 DNA sequence: TGTGCCAGCAGCCCGGCTATTTGGAGGGGTTTGGCTGGAAACACCATATATTTT.